This TCR beta chain is drawn from a study of T cell responses to AZD1222 COVID-19 vaccine. The study's findings and limits: Close to half of all spike-specific TCRs reportedly target regions of the variants that are unmutated. Repertoire sampling occurred only after the peak T cell response. Females outnumbered males among donors, who were mostly white British; clonal diversity was possibly underestimated. Among those given AZD1222, only five or six were seropositive at baseline.

About this clone itself: Its antigen is currently unknown.

The protocol was immunoSEQ multiplex PCR, while the TCRdb copy is restricted to in-frame clones and leaves out a portion. The table has about 110,000 clones, 88% seen once. This CDR3 is built from 15 residues. J was trimmed by 9 bases and V by 3 bases; bases with no gene match: 4. Germline V CDR1 and CDR2: LGHDT, YNNKEL (reference sequence). The J gene is TRBJ2-1, the V gene TRBV3-1 (or the pseudogene TRBV3-2), with TRBD2 identical over 14 bases. The sequencing used peripheral blood, collected on day 0 of AZD1222 vaccination. This TCR was sampled from an adult in good health. The CDR3 DNA is TGTGCCAGCAGCCAGGGGACTAGCGGGAGAGGTGAGCAGTTCTTC. Its protein is CASSQGTSGRGEQFF.